This TCR beta chain came from a study of identical twins. Study-wide points: Sequences that were beta out-of-frame showed weaker excess twin sharing. Low generation-probability sequences were in excess among twin-shared out-of-frame alpha sequences.

MiXCR was run by TCRdb on the 5' RACE reads, yielding one entry per CDR3 protein. The table has some 600,000 distinct CDR3 sequences, around 7.4% seen once. Remarks on this clonotype: Its antigen is unidentified.

The trim removed 6 bases at V and 12 bases at J, leaving 15 bases unmatched. The CDR3 consists of 15 residues. The same data also went into a second study, on yellow fever vaccine responses in identical twins.

Sequences were obtained from PBMCs. The origin of this receptor is a woman aged 18-35 years in good health. V gene TRBV12-3 or TRBV12-4 combines with J gene TRBJ1-4, with 8 bases identical to TRBD1. The CDR3 nucleotides read TGTGCCAGCAGGACCGGGACAGGAGCAAAATCCCAACTGTTTTTT. It encodes CASRTGTGAKSQLFF.